Listed below are T cell receptor beta chains from one sample, sequenced in a study of blood T cell repertoires in COVID-19. Repertoires were generated with immunoSEQ multiplex PCR, while TCRdb's copy carries only in-frame clones and drops some. The top ten clones hold roughly 8.3% of a sample with fewer than 20,000 clones, approximately 88% of them seen once. Sequenced material: peripheral blood. These TCRs come from a human donor in a cohort sampled during active COVID-19. The donor label of this sample is uncertain. CDR3s include the opening cysteine and the closing phenylalanine or tryptophan.

v_gene	j_gene	CDR3aa
TRBV27	TRBJ2-3	CASSSSGRVTDTQYF
TRBV19	TRBJ2-7	CASSIGPRASEQYF
TRBV10-3	TRBJ2-7	CAISEGDRGSYEQYF
TRBV12-3/TRBV12-4	TRBJ2-3	CASSGADTQYF
TRBV2	TRBJ2-5	CASTRTGLRRETQYF
TRBV5-1	TRBJ1-2	CASSLPGHYGYTF
TRBV11-2	TRBJ1-3	CASTLNGASGNTIYF
TRBV6-4	TRBJ2-2	CASSDSPLAGGLTGELFF
TRBV10-2	TRBJ2-1	CASSDMGREWFF
TRBV20-1	TRBJ2-7	CSASSGGRGREQYF
TRBV6-6	TRBJ1-6	CASSQGGWASPLHF
TRBV10-3	TRBJ2-3	CAINPSSTDTQYF
TRBV11-2	TRBJ1-1	CASSQGVGTEAFF
TRBV19	TRBJ1-3	CASSIDLREGNTIYF
TRBV18	TRBJ2-7	CASSPPAGLYEQYF
TRBV19	TRBJ2-3	CASSEDRGPSTDTQYF
TRBV27	TRBJ2-6	CASSSGGFGSYGANVLTF
TRBV6-5	TRBJ2-7	CASSPRTGGYEQYF
TRBV14	TRBJ1-1	CASSQEQGRAEAFF
TRBV18	TRBJ1-1	CASSPQVRVNTEAFF
TRBV29-1	TRBJ2-1	CSVDSVAGGGEQFF
TRBV30	TRBJ2-3	CAWSVSGATDTQYF
TRBV28	TRBJ1-2	CASSLTGGYGYTF